This T cell receptor (beta chain) was profiled in a study of CXCR3-negative and CXCR3-positive naive CD8 T cells. Overall study results and limits: Naive subsets did not differ in surface CD5, and the authors estimated TCR strength using properties of the TRB CDR3.

The V gene's germline CDR1 is SGHAT and CDR2 FQNNGV. The CDR3 runs to 14 residues. With UMI labels, 5' RACE was used to prepare the TRB cDNA libraries. No DNA is given; TCRdb re-called the 5' RACE reads and lists each CDR3 protein once. The clone table shows 100,000 or so distinct CDR3 sequences, with the ten largest holding 1.7%. On this clonotype itself: Its cognate antigen is unknown.

This TCR came from a human donor in good health. Some clones in this sample may be carry-over from other donors' samples. Sequencing was performed on naive CXCR3- CD8+ T cells from blood. As to subset: CD45RO-CCR7+CD27+CD95- naive CD8+ T cells lacking CXCR3 (TNR3-). The V gene is TRBV11-2, the J gene TRBJ1-1. The CDR3 sequence is CASRLVIGQSEAFF. Supplemented by reference TRBV11-2 and TRBJ1-1, the full variable domain reads EAGVAQSPRYKIIEKRQSVAFWCNPISGHATLYWYQQILGQGPKLLIQFQNNGVVDDSQLPKDRFSAERLKGVDSTLKIQPAKLEDSAVYLCASRLVIGQSEAFFGQGTRLTVV.